Each of the 28 T cell receptor beta chains below was sequenced from the same sample in a study of blood T cell repertoires in COVID-19. Using immunoSEQ multiplex PCR, the repertoire was profiled, and TCRdb retains in-frame clones only, with some absent. Of tens of thousands of clones listed, around four fifths are singletons. What was sequenced was peripheral blood. The receptors derive from a man in his forties or fifties with active COVID-19.

The chain uses TRBV19 and TRBJ2-7; weak D call: TRBD1 (7 bases). This CDR3 contains 14 residues. V lost 7 bases, J lost 1 base, and 14 bases lay in between. Germline V gene sequence: CDR1 LNHDA, CDR2 SQIVND (reference sequence). CDR3 in amino acids: CASNQGGRSYEQYF. The DNA of the CDR3 is TGTGCCAGTAACCAGGGGGGAAGGTCCTACGAGCAGTACTTC.

The J gene is TRBJ2-7, the V gene TRBV5-1; 7 bases align to TRBD2. The V segment lost 0 bases and the J segment 2 bases; nucleotides outside the gene matches: 5. The CDR3 consists of 15 residues. CDR1 is SGHRS and CDR2 is YFSETQ in the germline V gene. The CDR3 is CASSLAGGGAYEQYF. CDR3 nucleotides: TGCGCCAGCAGCTTGGCGGGCGGGGGTGCCTACGAGCAGTACTTC.

The chain couples TRBV5-6 to TRBJ2-5, with TRBD2 identical over 7 bases. Germline V gene data show CDR1 as SGHDT and CDR2 as YYEEEE. This CDR3 has 15 residues. Losses at the gene ends were 4 bases for V and 5 bases for J; bases not matched to a gene: 11. Here the CDR3 DNA reads TGTGCCAGCAGCCCTTGGGGACGGGAGGAGGAGACCCAGTACTTC. Translation gives CASSPWGREEETQYF.

This clone was recorded a few times. The chain has TRBV4-2 and TRBJ2-6; a weak D match, TRBD1 (6 bases). Trimming took off 5 bases at V and 0 bases at J, with 23 bases between the two ends. Germline V lookup: CDR1 LGHNA, CDR2 YNFKEQ. The CDR3 is 20 amino acids. The CDR3 loop is CASSTPDSTAAYSGANVLTF. The CDR3 DNA is TGTGCCAGCAGCACCCCGGACAGCACCGCAGCCTACTCTGGGGCCAACGTCCTGACTTTC.

CDR3 sequence (DNA): TGTGCCAGCAGCCGTCAGGGGTTGGGAGCTTTCTTT. It specifies CASSRQGLGAFF. The V call is TRBV7-2, the J call TRBJ1-1; weak D call: TRBD1 (6 bases). V gave up 5 bases and J gave up 10 bases, with 14 bases separating them. This CDR3 spans 12 amino acids. Germline loops: CDR1 SGHTA, CDR2 FQGNSA.

The V call is TRBV28, the J call TRBJ2-1, with a tentative D call TRBD2 (5 bases). CDR1 is MDHEN, CDR2 SYDVKM, per germline. The CDR3 totals 16 residues. Trimming shortened V by 6 bases and J by 0 bases, and 15 bases separated the two germline ends. The CDR3 protein is CASSKFRGSSYNEQFF. The CDR3 DNA follows: TGTGCCAGCAGCAAATTTCGGGGTAGCTCCTACAATGAGCAGTTCTTC.

This clone was seen a few times. This chain links TRBV11-3 with TRBJ2-7; 9 bases are shared with TRBD1. The trim removed 2 bases at V and 7 bases at J, leaving 6 bases unmatched. The V gene's germline CDR1 is SGHNT and CDR2 YENEEA. This CDR3 has 14 residues. CDR3 residues: CASSLSQGAREQYF. The CDR3 DNA sequence: TGTGCCAGCAGCTTATCACAGGGGGCAAGAGAGCAGTACTTC.

This clone has just one count. This chain links TRBV16 with TRBJ1-1; TRBD1 matches at 7 bases. J was trimmed by 8 bases and V by 5 bases; bases with no gene match: 8. Germline loops: CDR1 KGHSY, CDR2 FQNENV. The CDR3 length is 13 residues. The CDR3 sequence: CASSSGQAREAFF. In nucleotides, the CDR3 is TGTGCCAGCAGCTCCGGACAGGCCCGCGAAGCTTTCTTT.

As for this clone: The sample has other DNA sequences that encode this CDR3 too. The V and J genes are TRBV18 and TRBJ1-2; no clear D. This CDR3 has 13 residues. Per germline, CDR1 KGHSH and CDR2 LQKENI. Trimming stripped 3 bases from V and 2 bases from J, with 7 bases between. The CDR3 DNA reads TGTGCCAGCTCACCTACCGGGAACTATGGCTACACCTTC. It translates to CASSPTGNYGYTF.

This clone occurred once. The chain recombines TRBV27 with TRBJ1-1, with 7 bases that match TRBD1. Germline loops: CDR1 MNHEY, CDR2 SMNVEV (reference sequence). Trimming cost V 6 bases and J 2 bases; bases outside gene matches: 6. The CDR3 runs 14 residues. CDR3 in amino acids: CASRPGQPNTEAFF. CDR3 bases: TGTGCCAGCAGGCCGGGACAGCCTAACACTGAAGCTTTCTTT.

This chain links TRBV7-9 with TRBJ2-2, with 12 bases fitting TRBD2. Germline CDR1 reads SEHNR; CDR2 reads FQNEAQ (reference sequence). Unmatched junction bases numbered 11, after V lost 2 bases and J lost 7 bases. The CDR3 has 18 amino acids. As DNA, the CDR3 is TGTGCCAGCAGCTTACCCCCTCGACTAGCGGGAGTACGCGGGGAGCTGTTTTTT. Translating gives CASSLPPRLAGVRGELFF.

This chain connects TRBV2 to TRBJ1-1; D might be TRBD1 (5 bases). Looked up from germline, CDR1 is SNHLY and CDR2 is FYNNEI. Trimming cost V 6 bases and J 6 bases, with 23 bases left between them. CDR3 length: 16 residues. CDR3 sequence (DNA): TGTGCCAGCAGACGATCAGGAATTACAGGATTTGCTGAAGCTTTCTTT. Its protein is CASRRSGITGFAEAFF.

The V call is TRBV18, the J call TRBJ2-7; TRBD1 agrees at 7 bases. V dropped 4 bases and J dropped 6; count of bases not matched to a gene: 9. Germline CDR1 is KGHSH and CDR2 is LQKENI. The CDR3 is 14 residues long. The chain's CDR3 is CASSLTTGFGEQYF. The CDR3 DNA is TGTGCCAGCTCACTAACGACAGGGTTCGGCGAGCAGTACTTC. Together with reference TRBV18 and TRBJ2-7, the CDR3 gives the full variable domain: NAGVMQNPRHLVRRRGQEARLRCSPMKGHSHVYWYRQLPEEGLKFMVYLQKENIIDESGMPKERFSAEFPKEGPSILRIQQVVRGDSAAYFCASSLTTGFGEQYFGPGTRLTVT.

Written as DNA, the CDR3 is TGTGCCAGCAGCTTAACGGGTGGGGCGGAACAAGAGACCCAGTACTTC. Amino acid sequence: CASSLTGGAEQETQYF. The V call is TRBV7-9, the J call TRBJ2-5; perhaps TRBD1 as D (5 bases). Trimming removed 2 bases from V and 2 bases from J, with 15 bases in between. The CDR3 consists of 16 residues. CDR1 SEHNR and CDR2 FQNEAQ come from the germline V gene (reference sequence).

J is TRBJ2-2 and V is TRBV4-1; 11 bases map to TRBD2. This CDR3 is built from 20 residues. The germline CDR1 and CDR2 sequences are MGHRA and YSYEKL. V was pared by 0 bases and J by 5 bases, with 14 bases of the junction left unmatched. The CDR3 loop reads CASSQDRLAGGLRWTGELFF. In nucleotides, the CDR3 is TGCGCCAGCAGCCAAGATAGGCTAGCGGGGGGCCTCCGTTGGACCGGGGAGCTGTTTTTT.

The chain joins TRBV12-2 to TRBJ2-5; TRBD2 was called by the table and not checked on the DNA. TRBV12-2 is assigned pseudogene status. The CDR3 length is 14 residues. CDR3 amino acids: CASRLTELQETQYF. CDR3 nucleotide sequence: TGTGCAAGTCGCTTAACTGAACTTCAAGAGACCCAGTACTTC.

The genes are TRBV5-4 and TRBJ1-1; 9 nucleotides agree with TRBD1. The CDR3 covers 14 residues. V lost 5 bases, J lost 6 bases, and 8 bases stayed unmatched. CDR1 is SGHNT, CDR2 YYREEE, per germline (reference sequence). The CDR3 reads CASSYDRGASEAFF. The CDR3 DNA is TGTGCCAGCAGTTATGACAGGGGGGCCTCTGAAGCTTTCTTT. The full variable domain, completed using reference TRBV5-4 and TRBJ1-1, is ETGVTQSPTHLIKTRGQQVTLRCSSQSGHNTVSWYQQALGQGPQFIFQYYREEENGRGNFPPRFSGLQFPNYSSELNVNALELDDSALYLCASSYDRGASEAFFGQGTRLTVV.

The chain couples TRBV6-4 to TRBJ2-3, with TRBD2 matching over 8 bases. From germline, CDR1 is MRHNA and CDR2 SNTAGT. This CDR3 has 15 residues. Trimming removed 0 bases from V and 4 bases from J; junction bases left unmatched: 3. The CDR3 is CASSDSLAGPDTQYF. In DNA form, the CDR3 reads TGTGCCAGCAGTGACTCTCTAGCGGGCCCAGATACGCAGTATTTT.

The chain is built from TRBV6-2 or TRBV6-3 and TRBJ1-6; 9 nucleotides agree with TRBD1. V gave up 4 bases and J gave up 5 bases; unmatched junction bases: 6. CDR3 length: 16 residues. Germline values: CDR1 MNHEY, CDR2 SVGEGT. The CDR3 here is CASSLGQGANNSPLHF. DNA for the CDR3: TGTGCCAGCAGTTTGGGACAGGGCGCGAATAATTCACCCCTCCACTTT.

The chain links TRBV2 to TRBJ2-7; D perhaps matches TRBD1 (6 bases). This CDR3 comprises 12 residues. CDR1 SNHLY and CDR2 FYNNEI come from the germline V gene. V lost 6 bases, J lost 1 base, and 7 bases lay in between. CDR3: CASRDSSYEQYF. CDR3 sequence (DNA): TGTGCCAGCAGGGACAGTTCCTACGAGCAGTACTTC. The complete variable domain, with remaining parts taken from reference TRBV2 and TRBJ2-7, reads EPEVTQTPSHQVTQMGQEVILRCVPISNHLYFYWYRQILGQKVEFLVSFYNNEISEKSEIFDDQFSVERPDGSNFTLKIRSTKLEDSAMYFCASRDSSYEQYFGPGTRLTVT.

This clone was seen only once. The chain combines TRBV9 with TRBJ1-5; 7 bases map to TRBD1. The V and J ends lost 4 bases and 0 bases, in that order; junction bases with no gene match: 10. The CDR3 consists of 17 residues. Germline V gene sequence: CDR1 SGDLS, CDR2 YYNGEE. For the CDR3, the DNA is TGTGCCAGCAGCCCAGGGACAGATAGTTATAGCAATCAGCCCCAGCATTTT. The encoded protein is CASSPGTDSYSNQPQHF.

The chain carries TRBV5-1 and TRBJ2-7; no clear D gene. Germline-derived CDR1 and CDR2 are SGHRS and YFSETQ. V lost 0 bases to trimming and J lost 3 bases, with 10 bases between them. The CDR3 has 14 residues. The CDR3 here is CASSLAGGDYEQYF. The CDR3 coding sequence is TGCGCCAGCAGCTTGGCCGGCGGAGACTACGAGCAGTACTTC.

This clone has just a few counts. The chain carries TRBV7-9 and TRBJ2-6, with D perhaps matching TRBD2 (5 bases). V was cut by 4 bases and J by 0 bases, with 19 bases left in between. Germline values: CDR1 SEHNR, CDR2 FQNEAQ (reference sequence). This CDR3 spans 19 amino acids. CDR3 bases: TGTGCCAGCAGCTCTAGCCCACGGGGAGCGCGCTCTGGGGCCAACGTCCTGACTTTC. This sequence encodes CASSSSPRGARSGANVLTF.

The chain uses TRBV11-2 and TRBJ2-7; D unclear. Trimming shortened V by 1 base and J by 3 bases, and 7 bases separated the two germline ends. Germline CDR1 reads SGHAT; CDR2 reads FQNNGV. CDR3 length equals 13 residues. In DNA, the CDR3 is TGTGCCAGCAGCTTAGTCAGACACTACGAGCAGTACTTC. Protein: CASSLVRHYEQYF.

The gene calls are TRBV7-6 and TRBJ2-1; TRBD2 matches 7 bases. Trimming took 5 bases from V and 5 from J; bases not matched to a gene: 12. This CDR3 region has 16 residues. Germline assignment: CDR1 SGHVS and CDR2 FNYEAQ. CDR3 in DNA: TGTGCCAGCAGCGCCAATCCGAGCGGGGAACACAATGAGCAGTTCTTC. It translates to CASSANPSGEHNEQFF.

The CDR3 nucleotides are TGTGCCAGCAGGAGACCAGGGGGGGATACGCAGTATTTT. Protein product: CASRRPGGDTQYF. The chain has TRBV6-5 and TRBJ2-3, with D possibly matching TRBD1 (7 bases). In germline, CDR1 is MNHEY, CDR2 SVGAGI. Trimming left V 6 bases short and J 6 bases short, with 13 bases between. The CDR3 consists of 13 residues.

This rearrangement joins TRBV7-2 to TRBJ1-4; perhaps TRBD1 as D (6 bases). CDR3 size: 12 residues. Germline V gene sequence: CDR1 SGHTA, CDR2 FQGNSA. The V end lost 5 bases, the J end lost 8 bases, and 9 bases lay between the germline ends. The CDR3: CASSRTAEKLFF. DNA for the CDR3: TGTGCCAGCAGCCGGACAGCCGAAAAACTGTTTTTT.

The genes are TRBV10-3 and TRBJ2-7; maybe TRBD1 (5 bases). V was clipped by 4 bases and J by 4 bases, with 8 bases between them. The CDR3 has 12 residues. Germline V gene data show CDR1 as ENHRY and CDR2 as SYGVKD. CDR3 loop: CAISVKGYEQYF. The CDR3, as DNA: TGTGCCATCAGTGTTAAGGGGTACGAGCAGTACTTC.